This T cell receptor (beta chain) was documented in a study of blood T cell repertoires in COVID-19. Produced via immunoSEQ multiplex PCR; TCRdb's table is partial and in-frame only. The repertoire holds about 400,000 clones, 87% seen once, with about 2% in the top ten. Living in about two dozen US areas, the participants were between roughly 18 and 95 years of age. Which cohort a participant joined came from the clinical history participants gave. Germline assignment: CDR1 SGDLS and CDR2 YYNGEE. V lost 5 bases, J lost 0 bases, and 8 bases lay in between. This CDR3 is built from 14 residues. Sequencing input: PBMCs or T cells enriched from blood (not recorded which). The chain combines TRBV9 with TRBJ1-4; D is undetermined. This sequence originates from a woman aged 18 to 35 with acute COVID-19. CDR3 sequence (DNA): TGTGCCAGCAGTGAGGGCGCAACTAATGAAAAACTGTTTTTT. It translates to CASSEGATNEKLFF.